The clone carrying this TCR beta chain was counted only a few times. Antigen unknown. The V gene lost 7 bases and the J gene lost 2 bases, with 14 bases spanning the gap. This CDR3 comprises 15 residues. The germline CDR1 and CDR2 sequences are LNHNV and YYDKDF (reference sequence). Amplification of TCR beta CDR3 regions used RNA as the template. The HTBI primer set served for first-round RT-PCR of the TCR CDR3. TCRdb analysed the multiplex PCR reads with MiXCR anew, one entry per CDR3 protein. The table records roughly 840,000 distinct CDR3 sequences, roughly 37% of them present only once. These data are taken from a study of T cells in Graves' hyperthyroidism and ophthalmopathy. Study-level findings and limits: Ophthalmopathy was identified by the model a median 6.5 months ahead of onset. The majority of expanded thyroid clonotypes above 0.001 also appeared in blood.

Exclusion criteria comprised uncontrolled infection, other autoimmune disease, pregnancy or lactation. The authors obtained PBMCs from around 11 ml of fresh peripheral blood. The V and J genes are TRBV15 and TRBJ2-2, with a weak D call TRBD1 (6 bases). This clonotype was sampled from a man aged 18 to 30 with Graves' hyperthyroidism. Sample: blood. The CDR3: CATNPTGVNTGELFF. As DNA, the CDR3 is TGTGCCACCAACCCGACAGGAGTCAACACCGGGGAGCTGTTTTTT.